What follows are 31 T cell receptor beta chains derived from one specimen sequenced in a study of T cells in Graves' hyperthyroidism and ophthalmopathy. Amplification targeted TCR beta CDR3 regions from RNA transcripts. TCR CDR3 underwent first-round RT-PCR with the HTBI primer set. Via MiXCR, TCRdb re-called the multiplex PCR reads, giving one row per CDR3 protein. The repertoire includes hundreds of thousands of distinct CDR3 sequences, roughly 45% of them detected once, and less than 9% sits in the top ten. Sequences were obtained from peripheral blood or thyroid tissue (not recorded which). The receptors shown here come from an adult man with Graves' disease, either hyperthyroidism or ophthalmopathy (not recorded which).

Many counts were recorded for this clonotype. This sequence joins TRBV7-9 and TRBJ2-7, with D hard to call. Germline CDR1 SEHNR, CDR2 FQNEAQ (reference sequence). This CDR3 comprises 14 residues. Trimming shortened V by 3 bases and J by 1 base, and 10 bases separated the two germline ends. CDR3 sequence: CASSFPPTSYEQYF. The DNA for the CDR3 is TGTGCCAGCAGCTTTCCCCCCACATCCTACGAGCAGTACTTC.

This clonotype was counted only a few times. V gene TRBV12-3 or TRBV12-4 combines with J gene TRBJ2-7; tentatively, D is TRBD2 (7 bases). The length of the CDR3 is 11 residues. The ends were cut back, 8 bases at V and 7 bases at J, with 12 bases in the middle. CDR3 amino acids: CASGLGGEQYF. DNA for the CDR3: TGTGCCAGCGGACTAGGGGGAGAGCAGTACTTC.

This clonotype showed up just a few times. The chain carries TRBV5-1 and TRBJ1-2; possibly TRBD1 for D (6 bases). CDR1 is SGHRS and CDR2 is YFSETQ in the germline V gene. V lost 3 bases, J lost 2 bases, and 17 bases lay in between. There are 16 residues in the CDR3. The CDR3 reads CASSWGARQDNYGYTF. CDR3 in DNA: TGCGCCAGCAGCTGGGGGGCCAGACAGGACAACTATGGCTACACCTTC.

The rearrangement links TRBV9 to TRBJ1-6; 9 nucleotides agree with TRBD1. This CDR3 contains 15 residues. V gave up 4 bases and J gave up 10 bases; unmatched junction bases: 9. Germline CDR1 SGDLS, CDR2 YYNGEE. The CDR3 protein is CASSPPQGAGSPLHF. The CDR3 DNA sequence: TGTGCCAGCAGCCCCCCACAGGGGGCAGGGTCACCCCTCCACTTT.

The table lists this clonotype with a few counts. This chain joins TRBV5-1 and TRBJ1-1; D remains ambiguous. Germline assignment: CDR1 SGHRS and CDR2 YFSETQ. Between the trimmed V and J ends, which lost 5 bases and 6 bases, there was a span of 8 bases. This CDR3 comprises 11 residues. As DNA, the CDR3 is TGCGCCAGCAGTCATCAGTCTGAAGCTTTCTTT. This translates into CASSHQSEAFF.

For the CDR3, the DNA is TGTGCCAGCGGCCGCCGGGACAGGGAGAACGAGCAGTACTTC. Protein sequence: CASGRRDRENEQYF. The chain joins TRBV7-8 to TRBJ2-7; 9 bases match TRBD1. Germline V CDR1 and CDR2: SGHVS, FQNEAQ. With V trimmed by 8 bases and J by 5 bases, 10 bases remained unmatched. The length of the CDR3 is 14 residues.

This clonotype was counted many times. A junction end diverges from the germline sequence, so it may reflect a read error. The V gene is TRBV7-7, the J gene TRBJ2-5; maybe TRBD2 (6 bases). Germline CDR1 reads SSHAT; CDR2 reads FNYEAQ (reference sequence). This CDR3 region has 14 residues. CDR3 protein: CASSKFGGGETQYF. The CDR3 DNA reads TGTGCTAGCAGCAAATTCGGGGGAGGAGAGACCCAGTACTTC.

This clonotype was seen a single time. The chain carries TRBV12-3 or TRBV12-4 and TRBJ1-2; 8 bases align to TRBD1. V lost 11 bases and J lost 7; bases outside the gene matches: 9. This CDR3 contains 12 residues. For the CDR3, the DNA is TGTGCCTCGGGTCAGGGGGCAGGTGGCTACACCTTC. Translated, it gives CASGQGAGGYTF.

Only a few counts were recorded for this clonotype. This rearrangement joins TRBV7-6 to TRBJ2-2; possible D gene TRBD2, 6 bases. CDR3 length equals 14 residues. The V and J ends lost 3 bases and 5 bases respectively, with 10 bases between them. Per the germline V gene, CDR1 is SGHVS and CDR2 is FNYEAQ. For the CDR3, the DNA is TGTGCCAGCAGCTTCTCAGGGACTACCGGGGAGCTGTTTTTT. Residues: CASSFSGTTGELFF.

This chain uses TRBV2 with TRBJ1-6; 12 bases are shared with TRBD1. This CDR3 region has 15 residues. Trimming removed 5 bases from V and 10 bases from J; junction bases left unmatched: 6. In germline, CDR1 is SNHLY, CDR2 FYNNEI. CDR3 bases: TGTGCCAGCAGTCCGGGACAGGGGGCCAACTCACCCCTCCACTTT. Translating it yields CASSPGQGANSPLHF.

This clonotype has at least ten counts. The chain links TRBV7-9 to TRBJ2-7; the D call may be TRBD1 or TRBD2 (5 bases each). Germline V gene lookup returns CDR1 SEHNR and CDR2 FQNEAQ (reference sequence). The V end was cut by 5 bases, the J end by 5 bases, with 16 bases between. The CDR3 spans 14 residues. The CDR3 spells CASSPRDLPDEQYF. In DNA, the CDR3 is TGTGCCAGCAGCCCCCGGGACCTACCCGACGAGCAGTACTTC.

Ten or more counts support this clonotype. The chain recombines TRBV12-3 or TRBV12-4 with TRBJ1-1; D not certain. V lost 3 bases, J lost 8 bases, and 10 bases lay in between. The length of the CDR3 is 12 residues. This CDR3 is CASSLVLGEAFF. The CDR3, as DNA: TGTGCCAGCAGTTTGGTCCTTGGGGAAGCTTTCTTT.

This clonotype was detected ten times or more. The chain is built from TRBV7-6 and TRBJ1-1; the D gene is possibly TRBD1 (6 bases). CDR1 is SGHVS, CDR2 FNYEAQ, per germline. This CDR3 is built from 13 residues. V was shortened by 5 bases and J by 5 bases, with 12 bases between the two germline ends. The CDR3 spells CASSQGGGTEAFF. CDR3 in DNA: TGTGCCAGCAGCCAAGGAGGGGGGACTGAAGCTTTCTTT.

The chain links TRBV2 to TRBJ1-2, with D tentatively TRBD1 (5 bases). In germline, CDR1 is SNHLY, CDR2 FYNNEI. V lost 8 bases to trimming and J lost 5 bases, with 15 bases between them. There are 13 residues in the CDR3. The DNA of the CDR3 is TGTGCCAGCTTAGAGGGGCGGGGGTATGGCTACACCTTC. Translation: CASLEGRGYGYTF.

This clonotype was seen ten or more times. This chain uses TRBV15 with TRBJ1-5, with D maybe TRBD1 (5 bases). V was cut by 6 bases and J by 6 bases, with 9 bases left in between. Germline V gene lookup returns CDR1 LNHNV and CDR2 YYDKDF (reference sequence). CDR3 size: 12 residues. The CDR3 here is CATSRGGQPQHF. CDR3 in DNA: TGTGCCACCAGTAGGGGTGGTCAGCCCCAGCATTTT.

The rearrangement links TRBV29-1 to TRBJ1-2; 8 nucleotides match TRBD1. CDR1 is SQVTM and CDR2 is ANQGSEA in the germline V gene. J was trimmed by 6 bases and V by 4 bases; bases with no gene match: 7. This CDR3 contains 13 residues. The CDR3 spells CSVAGQGANGYTF. For the CDR3, the DNA is TGCAGCGTTGCAGGGCAGGGGGCAAATGGCTACACCTTC.

This clonotype was seen many times. The V call is TRBV7-2, the J call TRBJ1-5; TRBD1 matches at 7 bases. The CDR3 has 14 residues. From germline, CDR1 is SGHTA and CDR2 FQGNSA. Trimming removed 5 bases from V and 9 bases from J; junction bases left unmatched: 10. CDR3 amino acids: CASSPGQPGSPQHF. Written as DNA, the CDR3 is TGTGCCAGCAGCCCGGGACAGCCGGGATCGCCCCAGCATTTT.

The V call is TRBV5-1, the J call TRBJ1-2; D unresolved. CDR1 and CDR2 (germline): SGHRS, YFSETQ. V lost 0 bases and J lost 9, with 15 bases in between. The CDR3 has 14 amino acids. The CDR3 sequence: CASSLDSPVLRYTF. The CDR3 DNA reads as TGCGCCAGCAGCTTGGACAGCCCAGTCTTACGCTACACCTTC.

This clonotype appeared many times. Here the CDR3 reads CASSALPGFQPQHF. The CDR3 DNA reads as TGTGCCAGCAGTGCCCTTCCGGGATTTCAGCCCCAGCATTTT. The V call is TRBV2, the J call TRBJ1-5, with D unresolved. Trimming took 4 bases from V and 6 from J, leaving 13 bases between them. The CDR3 spans 14 residues. Germline CDR1 SNHLY, CDR2 FYNNEI.

The chain is built from TRBV7-3 and TRBJ2-5; D call uncertain. V lost 5 bases to trimming and J lost 2 bases, with 12 bases between them. Looked up from germline, CDR1 is SGHTA and CDR2 is FQGTGA. The CDR3 sequence is 14 residues long. The CDR3 is CASSQDGVQETQYF. The CDR3 DNA reads as TGTGCCAGCAGCCAAGATGGGGTTCAAGAGACCCAGTACTTC.

This clonotype appeared many times. The chain joins TRBV15 to TRBJ1-6, with 8 bases identical to TRBD1. In germline, CDR1 is LNHNV, CDR2 YYDKDF (reference sequence). The CDR3 covers 15 residues. With 5 bases clipped from V and 6 bases from J, the junction kept 6 bases outside the gene matches. The CDR3 protein is CATSPKDRANSPLHF. CDR3 nucleotide sequence: TGTGCCACCAGCCCCAAGGACAGGGCTAATTCACCCCTCCACTTT.

This clonotype was observed many times. V gene TRBV19 combines with J gene TRBJ1-5, with D possibly TRBD1 on 5 matching bases. The CDR3 is 15 amino acids. V lost 5 bases and J lost 4, with 15 bases in between. Germline CDR1 is LNHDA and CDR2 is SQIVND (reference sequence). CDR3 DNA sequence: TGTGCCAGTAGTGGCGGGGCAGACTCTAATCAGCCCCAGCATTTT. Amino acid sequence: CASSGGADSNQPQHF.

The genes are TRBV7-6 and TRBJ1-1; D may be TRBD1 (6 bases). CDR3 length: 14 amino acids. The germline V and J ends were trimmed by 3 bases and 7 bases, with 15 bases remaining between them. CDR1 is SGHVS, CDR2 FNYEAQ, per germline. CDR3 nucleotide sequence: TGTGCCAGCAGCTTGGGCAGGGGCGGGATTGAAGCTTTCTTT. Translated: CASSLGRGGIEAFF.

This clonotype was detected a few times. This CDR3 reads CASSQDSVVYGYTF. CDR3 DNA: TGTGCCAGCAGCCAAGACAGTGTCGTCTATGGCTACACCTTC. This rearrangement joins TRBV14 to TRBJ1-2; D call uncertain. CDR1 SGHDN and CDR2 FVKESK come from the germline V gene. The CDR3 is 14 amino acids. The germline V and J ends were trimmed by 0 bases and 4 bases, with 9 bases remaining between them.

This chain uses TRBV5-1 with TRBJ2-2; 8 positions match TRBD2. Trimming cost V 2 bases and J 5 bases; bases outside gene matches: 5. The CDR3 has 15 residues. The V gene's germline CDR1 is SGHRS and CDR2 YFSETQ. CDR3 protein: CASSLERERTGELFF. DNA of the CDR3: TGCGCCAGCAGCTTAGAGCGGGAGAGGACCGGGGAGCTGTTTTTT.

Comments on this clonotype: Mismatch with germline at one junction end may stem from a read error. The chain joins TRBV7-8 to TRBJ2-7; 7 positions match TRBD2. The CDR3 consists of 15 residues. From germline, CDR1 is SGHVS and CDR2 FQNEAQ. DNA for the CDR3: TGCGCCAGCAGCCCGATGGCGGGAGCTACCTACGAGCAGTACTTC. It encodes CASSPMAGATYEQYF.

The chain recombines TRBV7-2 with TRBJ1-2; D is perhaps TRBD1 (5 bases). Trimming pared 5 bases from V and 4 bases from J, leaving 17 bases between. Germline lookup yields CDR1 SGHTA and CDR2 FQGNSA. The length of the CDR3 is 15 residues. The CDR3 here is CASSAGTGSSYGYTF. CDR3 nucleotide sequence: TGTGCCAGCAGCGCCGGGACGGGCAGTAGCTATGGCTACACCTTC.

This chain connects TRBV25-1 to TRBJ1-6, with TRBD1 identical over 10 bases. In germline, CDR1 is MGHDK, CDR2 SYGVNS. The V gene end was trimmed by 3 bases and the J gene end by 2 bases; junction bases not matched to a gene: 7. CDR3 size: 18 residues. The CDR3 region is CASSDLRQGATYNSPLHF. As DNA, the CDR3 is TGTGCCAGCAGTGACCTACGACAGGGGGCGACCTATAATTCACCCCTCCACTTT.

At least ten counts were recorded for this clonotype. For the CDR3, the DNA is TGCAGCGTTAAGGCGGGGGGCGAGCAGTACTTC. Its translation: CSVKAGGEQYF. The chain uses TRBV29-1 and TRBJ2-7, with 8 bases lining up with TRBD2. The CDR3 length is 11 residues. Germline CDR1 SQVTM, CDR2 ANQGSEA. Losses at the gene ends were 5 bases for V and 6 bases for J; bases not matched to a gene: 3.

This clonotype was recorded only once. The chain recombines TRBV29-1 with TRBJ1-2; perhaps TRBD1 as D (5 bases). Germline-derived CDR1 and CDR2 are SQVTM and ANQGSEA. Trimming cost V 7 bases and J 2 bases, with 14 bases left between them. The CDR3 spans 13 residues. The CDR3 coding sequence is TGCAGCGGGACACGCAACCACAACTATGGCTACACCTTC. It encodes CSGTRNHNYGYTF.

This chain links TRBV7-8 with TRBJ1-6; D is ambiguous. Trimming left V 8 bases short and J 6 bases short, with 14 bases between. There are 14 residues in the CDR3. Per germline, CDR1 SGHVS and CDR2 FQNEAQ. CDR3 protein: CASADRILNSPLHF. The DNA of the CDR3 is TGTGCCAGCGCGGACCGTATCCTTAATTCACCCCTCCACTTT.